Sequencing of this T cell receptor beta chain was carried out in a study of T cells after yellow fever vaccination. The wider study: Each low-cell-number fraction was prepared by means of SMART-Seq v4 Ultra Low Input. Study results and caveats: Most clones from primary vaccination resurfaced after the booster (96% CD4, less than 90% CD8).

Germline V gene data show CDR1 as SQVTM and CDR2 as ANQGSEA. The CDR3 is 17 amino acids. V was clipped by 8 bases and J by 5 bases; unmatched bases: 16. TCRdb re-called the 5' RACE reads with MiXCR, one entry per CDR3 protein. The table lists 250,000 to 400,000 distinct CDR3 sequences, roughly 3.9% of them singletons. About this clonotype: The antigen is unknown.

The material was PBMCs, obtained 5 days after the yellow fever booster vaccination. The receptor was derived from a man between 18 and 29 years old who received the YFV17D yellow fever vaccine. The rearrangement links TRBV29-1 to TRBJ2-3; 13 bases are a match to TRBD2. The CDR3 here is CSLSPWGTSGVKDTQYF. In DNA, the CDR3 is TGCAGCCTCTCCCCGTGGGGGACTAGCGGGGTTAAAGATACGCAGTATTTT.